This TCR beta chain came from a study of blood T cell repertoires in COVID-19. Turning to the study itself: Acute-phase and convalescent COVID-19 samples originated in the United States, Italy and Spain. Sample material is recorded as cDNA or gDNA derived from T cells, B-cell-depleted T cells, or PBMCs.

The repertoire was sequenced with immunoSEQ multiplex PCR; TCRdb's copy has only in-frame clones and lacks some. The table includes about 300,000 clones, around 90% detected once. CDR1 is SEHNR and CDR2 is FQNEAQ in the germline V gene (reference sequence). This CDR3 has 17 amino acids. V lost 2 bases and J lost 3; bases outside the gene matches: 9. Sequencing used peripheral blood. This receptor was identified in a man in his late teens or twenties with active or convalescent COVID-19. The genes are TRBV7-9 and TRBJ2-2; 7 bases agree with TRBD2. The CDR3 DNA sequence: TGTGCCAGCAGCTTATCCTCCGAGCGGGGCCACACCGGGGAGCTGTTTTTT. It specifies CASSLSSERGHTGELFF.